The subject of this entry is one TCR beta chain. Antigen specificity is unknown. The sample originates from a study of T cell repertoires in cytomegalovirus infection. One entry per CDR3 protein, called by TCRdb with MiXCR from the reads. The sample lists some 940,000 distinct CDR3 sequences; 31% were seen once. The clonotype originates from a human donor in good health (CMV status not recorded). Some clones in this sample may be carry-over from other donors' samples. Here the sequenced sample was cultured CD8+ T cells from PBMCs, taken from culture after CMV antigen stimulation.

The DNA of the CDR3 is TGTGCCAGCAGCCGGGTAGAGGGCAATGAGCAGTTCTTC. This sequence encodes CASSRVEGNEQFF. This chain links TRBV7-6 with TRBJ2-1; maybe TRBD2 (5 bases). Germline V gene sequence: CDR1 SGHVS, CDR2 FNYEAQ. Between the trimmed V and J ends, which lost 5 bases and 6 bases, there was a span of 11 bases. There are 13 residues in the CDR3.